The sequence of this T cell receptor (beta chain) was determined in a study of circulating tumor DNA in untreated peripheral T-cell lymphoma. Overall study context: Baseline and serial on-treatment serum tracked circulating tumor DNA carrying tumor TCR clonotypes.

J was trimmed by 5 bases and V by 4 bases; bases with no gene match: 7. From germline, CDR1 is SGHTA and CDR2 FQGTGA. The CDR3 sequence is 15 residues long. Assay: immunoSEQ multiplex PCR; the TCRdb copy retains only in-frame clones and omits some. Of roughly 380 clones in the sample, roughly 72% were seen once. Study outcomes and limitations: Baseline tissues yielded around 86% and baseline serum roughly 64% tumor-specific clonotype detection. Two patients with persistent post-therapy ctDNA stayed in remission.

Concerning this clone: Its target is not known.

The genes are TRBV7-3 and TRBJ2-5; 10 bases align to TRBD1. This TCR came from a human donor with peripheral T-cell lymphoma. The specimen sequenced was cell-free DNA from blood serum. CDR3 bases: TGTGCCAGCAGCTCTCAGGGGACAGGGGAGGAGACCCAGTACTTC. This sequence encodes CASSSQGTGEETQYF.